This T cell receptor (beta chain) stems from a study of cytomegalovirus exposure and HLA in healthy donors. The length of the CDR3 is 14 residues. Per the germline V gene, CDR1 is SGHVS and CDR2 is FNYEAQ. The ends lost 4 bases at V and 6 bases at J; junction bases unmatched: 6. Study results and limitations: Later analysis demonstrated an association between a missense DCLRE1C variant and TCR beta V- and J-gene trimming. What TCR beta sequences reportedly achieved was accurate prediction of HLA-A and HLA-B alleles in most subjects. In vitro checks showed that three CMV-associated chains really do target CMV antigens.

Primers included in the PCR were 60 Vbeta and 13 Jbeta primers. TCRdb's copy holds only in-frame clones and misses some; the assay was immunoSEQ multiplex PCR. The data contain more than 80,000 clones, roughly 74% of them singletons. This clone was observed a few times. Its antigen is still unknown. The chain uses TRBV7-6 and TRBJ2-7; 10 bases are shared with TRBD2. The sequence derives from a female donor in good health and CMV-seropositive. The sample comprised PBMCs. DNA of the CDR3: TGTGCCAGCAGCTCTAGCGGGAGTGTCCCCGAGCAGTACTTC. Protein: CASSSSGSVPEQYF.